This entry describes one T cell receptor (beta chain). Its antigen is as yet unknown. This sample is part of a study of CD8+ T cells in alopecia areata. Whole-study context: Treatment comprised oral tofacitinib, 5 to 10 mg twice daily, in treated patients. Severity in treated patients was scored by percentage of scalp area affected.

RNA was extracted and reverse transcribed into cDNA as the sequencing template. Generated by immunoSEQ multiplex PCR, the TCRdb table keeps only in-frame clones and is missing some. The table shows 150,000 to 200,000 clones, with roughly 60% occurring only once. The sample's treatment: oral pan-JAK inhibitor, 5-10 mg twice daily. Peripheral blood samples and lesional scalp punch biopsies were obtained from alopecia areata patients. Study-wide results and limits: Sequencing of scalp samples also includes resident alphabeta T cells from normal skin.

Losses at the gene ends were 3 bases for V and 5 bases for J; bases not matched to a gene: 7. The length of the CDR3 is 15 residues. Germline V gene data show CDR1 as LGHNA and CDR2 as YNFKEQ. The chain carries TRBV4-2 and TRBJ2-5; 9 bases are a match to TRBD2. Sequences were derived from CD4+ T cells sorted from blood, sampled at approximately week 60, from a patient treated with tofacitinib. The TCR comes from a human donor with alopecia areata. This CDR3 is CASSQDASGEETQYF. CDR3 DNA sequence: TGTGCCAGCAGCCAGGATGCTAGCGGGGAGGAGACCCAGTACTTC.